These T cell receptor beta chains were read from a single sample in a study of shared clonotypes between healthy human individuals. The method was immunoSEQ multiplex PCR; TCRdb's version includes in-frame clones alone and lacks a portion of them. The repertoire holds 2 million to 2.5 million clones, with approximately 95% as singletons. The sample consisted of naive CD4+ T cells from PBMCs. The receptors here all came from a man in his late teens or twenties in good health. Some clones in this sample may be carry-over from other donors' samples. Each CDR3 is given without its conserved first and last residue. A D gene is named only where the DNA matches it firmly.

J: TRBJ1-1
D: .
V: TRBV27
length: 13
CDR3: ASSPTLWQNTEAF

J: TRBJ1-2
D: .
V: TRBV20-1
length: 8
CDR3: SARDRAYT

J: TRBJ2-7
D: TRBD1
V: TRBV30
length: 11
CDR3: AWARGRAYEQY

J: TRBJ2-1
D: TRBD2
V: TRBV7-2
length: 12
CDR3: ASSLVNSGTVQF

J: TRBJ2-1
D: TRBD1
V: TRBV7-9
length: 13
CDR3: ASSVRTGGYNEQF

J: TRBJ1-5
D: TRBD1
V: TRBV27
length: 12
CDR3: ASSSNRGDQPQH

J: TRBJ1-5
D: .
V: TRBV29-1
length: 11
CDR3: SVRQSSNQPQH

J: TRBJ2-3
D: TRBD1
V: TRBV30
length: 15
CDR3: AWSDRQGIQSTDTQY

J: TRBJ2-4
D: .
V: TRBV6-5
length: 14
CDR3: ASSFSIDRTQNIQY

J: TRBJ2-2
D: TRBD2
V: TRBV19
length: 14
CDR3: ASSIRGRGGTGELF

J: TRBJ2-2
D: .
V: TRBV6-5
length: 12
CDR3: ASSYSANPGELF

J: TRBJ2-6
D: .
V: TRBV6-1
length: 14
CDR3: ASSENRASGANVLT

J: TRBJ2-3
D: .
V: TRBV28
length: 11
CDR3: ASSPGATDTQY

J: TRBJ1-1
D: .
V: TRBV6-1
length: 16
CDR3: ASSESIRGRGENTEAF

J: TRBJ2-3
D: TRBD1
V: TRBV6-1
length: 11
CDR3: ATNRGRGDTQY

J: TRBJ2-1
D: TRBD2
V: TRBV5-4
length: 13
CDR3: ASSLPGGGYNEQF